This T cell receptor (beta chain) was sequenced for a study of T cell changes during pregnancy in multiple sclerosis. Trimming at V came to 5 bases and at J to 3 bases, leaving 3 bases not matched to a gene. This CDR3 spans 15 amino acids. Germline CDR1 is LNHDA and CDR2 is SQIVND (reference sequence). The protocol was immunoSEQ multiplex PCR, while the TCRdb copy is restricted to in-frame clones and leaves out a portion. The sample records about 46,000 clones, more than 85% being singletons. The receptor was derived from a female donor with multiple sclerosis, enrolled in a pregnancy study. The rearrangement links TRBV19 to TRBJ2-4; 11 nucleotides match TRBD2. Sequenced here: CD8+ T cells from peripheral blood mononuclear cells, sampled in the second trimester of pregnancy. CDR3 region: CASSVTSGGKNIQYF. The CDR3 DNA reads as TGTGCCAGTAGTGTAACTAGCGGGGGCAAAAACATTCAGTACTTC.